The 15 T cell receptor beta chains below all came from one sample that was sequenced in a study of T cell responses to AZD1222 COVID-19 vaccine. Generated by immunoSEQ multiplex PCR, the TCRdb table keeps only in-frame clones and is missing some. The data show about 99,000 clones, with around nine tenths seen just once and about 13% held by the top ten. The material sequenced was peripheral blood, taken on day 0 of AZD1222 vaccination. These receptors originate from an adult in good health.

The V gene is TRBV4-2, the J gene TRBJ1-4; maybe TRBD1 (6 bases). Germline V lookup: CDR1 LGHNA, CDR2 YNFKEQ. V lost 4 bases and J lost 4, with 16 bases in between. The CDR3 spans 16 residues. CDR3 coding DNA: TGTGCCAGCAGCCCACACTCGGACAGATTTAATGAAAAACTGTTTTTT. Protein: CASSPHSDRFNEKLFF.

The chain has TRBV6-6 and TRBJ2-1; no firm D call. From germline, CDR1 is MNHNY and CDR2 SVGAGI (reference sequence). V lost 2 bases to trimming and J lost 8 bases, with 7 bases between them. The CDR3 totals 12 residues. In nucleotides, the CDR3 is TGTGCCAGCAGTTACCTCCGGGATGAGCAGTTCTTC. Amino acid sequence: CASSYLRDEQFF.

The chain uses TRBV5-1 and TRBJ2-7; 10 nucleotides match TRBD1. The CDR3 has 14 residues. Unmatched junction bases numbered 3, after V lost 1 base and J lost 5 bases. Germline CDR1 SGHRS, CDR2 YFSETQ. CDR3 nucleotide sequence: TGCGCCAGCAGCTTGTGGGACAGGGGCAACGAGCAGTACTTC. It encodes CASSLWDRGNEQYF.

The chain has TRBV6-5 and TRBJ2-1; 9 positions match TRBD2. J was trimmed by 4 bases and V by 0 bases; bases with no gene match: 4. This CDR3 comprises 16 residues. Germline V gene sequence: CDR1 MNHEY, CDR2 SVGAGI. The CDR3 DNA reads as TGTGCCAGCAGTTACTCGACGACTAGCGGTTACAATGAGCAGTTCTTC. As protein: CASSYSTTSGYNEQFF.

V gene TRBV9 combines with J gene TRBJ1-1, with D perhaps matching TRBD1 (5 bases). CDR3 length equals 18 residues. Trimming stripped 0 bases from V and 1 base from J, with 19 bases between. Germline lookup yields CDR1 SGDLS and CDR2 YYNGEE. Here the CDR3 reads CASSVVSGRVIRNTEAFF. The CDR3 DNA sequence: TGTGCCAGCAGCGTAGTCTCGGGACGGGTTATCCGGAACACTGAAGCTTTCTTT.

V and J are TRBV18 and TRBJ2-5; a weak D match, TRBD1 (6 bases). Germline-derived CDR1 and CDR2 are KGHSH and LQKENI. CDR3 length: 16 amino acids. Between the trimmed V and J ends, which lost 2 bases and 2 bases, there was a span of 15 bases. The CDR3 spells CASSPIGRGVQETQYF. The DNA for the CDR3 is TGTGCCAGCTCACCAATTGGCAGGGGCGTACAAGAGACCCAGTACTTC.

The V and J genes are TRBV6-5 and TRBJ2-7; 9 nucleotides align to TRBD2. Trimming took 2 bases from V and 6 from J; bases not matched to a gene: 8. CDR1 and CDR2 from the germline V gene are MNHEY and SVGAGI. The CDR3 has 15 amino acids. CDR3 bases: TGTGCCAGCAGTTACACGTCCGGGACTAGCATCGAGCAGTACTTC. This encodes CASSYTSGTSIEQYF.

This rearrangement joins TRBV5-1 to TRBJ1-1; D possibly corresponds to TRBD1 (5 bases). V was cut by 2 bases and J by 0 bases, with 11 bases left in between. CDR3 length: 15 residues. The V gene's germline CDR1 is SGHRS and CDR2 YFSETQ. This CDR3 reads CASSLRGAVNTEAFF. The CDR3 region has the DNA TGCGCCAGCAGCTTACGAGGGGCGGTGAACACTGAAGCTTTCTTT.

This clone was seen only once. The rearrangement uses TRBV2 and TRBJ1-4; 9 nucleotides align to TRBD1. Germline CDR1 and CDR2: SNHLY and FYNNEI. Trimming took 4 bases from V and 7 from J; bases not matched to a gene: 7. The CDR3 has 15 amino acids. CDR3 DNA: TGTGCCAGCAGTGGTCCGGGACAGGGAGGTGAAAAACTGTTTTTT. Protein sequence: CASSGPGQGGEKLFF.

CDR3 residues: CATSDRRGQNYGYTF. Written as DNA, the CDR3 is TGTGCCACCAGTGACCGGAGAGGGCAAAACTATGGCTACACCTTC. V and J are TRBV24-1 and TRBJ1-2, with D hard to call. The CDR3 has 15 amino acids. Trimming took off 4 bases at V and 2 bases at J, with 13 bases between the two ends. Germline lookup yields CDR1 KGHDR and CDR2 SFDVKD.

The chain uses TRBV27 and TRBJ2-5; D remains ambiguous. Trimming left V 9 bases short and J 5 bases short, with 7 bases between. This CDR3 has 10 residues. CDR1 and CDR2 (germline): MNHEY, SMNVEV (reference sequence). The CDR3 region has the DNA TGTGCCAGTCCTGGGGAGACCCAGTACTTC. Protein product: CASPGETQYF.

The chain joins TRBV7-3 to TRBJ2-1; 8 bases agree with TRBD2. This CDR3 is 15 amino acids long. Germline trimming cut 2 bases from V and 1 base from J; bases unmatched to any gene: 1. Germline assignment: CDR1 SGHTA and CDR2 FQGTGA. Here the CDR3 reads CASSLGGGSYNEQFF. The CDR3 DNA sequence: TGTGCCAGCAGCTTAGGCGGGGGGTCCTACAATGAGCAGTTCTTC.

This chain links TRBV18 with TRBJ2-2; 10 bases are shared with TRBD1. Germline V gives CDR1 KGHSH, CDR2 LQKENI. Trimming at V came to 6 bases and at J to 7 bases, leaving 23 bases not matched to a gene. CDR3 size: 20 residues. Here the CDR3 DNA reads TGTGCCAGCTCCACCGGAAGGACAGGGGGAAGAGCGGCGGGGATCGGGGAGCTGTTTTTT. Protein sequence: CASSTGRTGGRAAGIGELFF.

The chain is built from TRBV5-1 and TRBJ2-1; either TRBD1 or TRBD2 may fit D (6 bases each). The CDR3 totals 15 residues. CDR1 and CDR2 from the germline V gene are SGHRS and YFSETQ. V was clipped by 4 bases and J by 7 bases, with 18 bases between them. The CDR3 region is CASSLTPTGRNEQFF. The CDR3 coding sequence is TGCGCCAGCAGCCTGACCCCCACAGGGAGGAATGAGCAGTTCTTC. Together with reference TRBV5-1 and TRBJ2-1, the CDR3 gives the full variable domain: KAGVTQTPRYLIKTRGQQVTLSCSPISGHRSVSWYQQTPGQGLQFLFEYFSETQRNKGNFPGRFSGRQFSNSRSEMNVSTLELGDSALYLCASSLTPTGRNEQFFGPGTRLTVL.

The rearrangement links TRBV7-2 to TRBJ2-7; D not resolved. The CDR3 length is 15 residues. CDR1 is SGHTA and CDR2 is FQGNSA in the germline V gene. The V end lost 1 base, the J end lost 1 base, and 11 bases lay between the germline ends. The DNA for the CDR3 is TGTGCCAGCAGCTTAGTTCCGTTAAGGTCCTACGAGCAGTACTTC. It specifies CASSLVPLRSYEQYF.